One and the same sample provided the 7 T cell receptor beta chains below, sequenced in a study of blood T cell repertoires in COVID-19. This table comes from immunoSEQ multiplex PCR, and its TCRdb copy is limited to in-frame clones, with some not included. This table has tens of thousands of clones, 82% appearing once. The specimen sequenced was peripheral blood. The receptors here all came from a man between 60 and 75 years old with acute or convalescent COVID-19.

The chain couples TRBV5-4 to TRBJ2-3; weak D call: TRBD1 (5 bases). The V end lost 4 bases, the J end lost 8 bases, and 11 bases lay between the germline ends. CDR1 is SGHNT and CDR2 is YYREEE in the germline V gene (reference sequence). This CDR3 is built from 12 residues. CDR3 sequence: CASSQPQGTQYF. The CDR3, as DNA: TGTGCCAGCAGCCAACCCCAGGGTACGCAGTATTTT.

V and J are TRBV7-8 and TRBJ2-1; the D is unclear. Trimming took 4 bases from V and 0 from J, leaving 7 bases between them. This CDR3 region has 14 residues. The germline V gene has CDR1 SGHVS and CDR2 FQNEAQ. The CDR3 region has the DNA TGTGCCAGCAGCTCCTCGGGCTCCTACAATGAGCAGTTCTTC. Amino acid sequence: CASSSSGSYNEQFF.

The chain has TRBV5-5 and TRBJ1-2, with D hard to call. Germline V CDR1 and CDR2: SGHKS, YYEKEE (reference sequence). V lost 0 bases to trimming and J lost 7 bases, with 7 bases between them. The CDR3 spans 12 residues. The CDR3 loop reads CASSLESSGYTF. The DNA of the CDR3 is TGTGCCAGCAGCTTGGAGAGTAGTGGCTACACCTTC.

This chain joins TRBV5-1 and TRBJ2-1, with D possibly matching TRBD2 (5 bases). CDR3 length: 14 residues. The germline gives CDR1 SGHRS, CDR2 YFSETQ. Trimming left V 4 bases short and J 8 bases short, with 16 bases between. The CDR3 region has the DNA TGCGCCAGCAGCGAGGGCCAACCCGGGGATGAGCAGTTCTTC. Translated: CASSEGQPGDEQFF.

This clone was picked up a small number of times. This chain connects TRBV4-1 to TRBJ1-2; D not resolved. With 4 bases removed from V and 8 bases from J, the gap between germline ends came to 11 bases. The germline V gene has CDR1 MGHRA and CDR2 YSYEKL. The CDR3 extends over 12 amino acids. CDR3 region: CASSPPGRGYTF. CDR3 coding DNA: TGCGCCAGCAGCCCCCCGGGGAGGGGCTACACCTTC.

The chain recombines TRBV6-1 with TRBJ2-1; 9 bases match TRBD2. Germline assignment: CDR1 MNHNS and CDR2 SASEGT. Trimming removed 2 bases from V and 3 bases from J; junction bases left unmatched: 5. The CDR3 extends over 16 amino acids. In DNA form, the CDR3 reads TGTGCCAGCAGTGAAAAGGTTAGCGGGGGCTACAATGAGCAGTTCTTC. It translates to CASSEKVSGGYNEQFF.

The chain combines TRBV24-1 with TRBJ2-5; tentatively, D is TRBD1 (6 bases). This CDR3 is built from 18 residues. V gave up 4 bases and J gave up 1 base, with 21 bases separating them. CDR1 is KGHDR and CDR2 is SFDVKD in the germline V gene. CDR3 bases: TGTGCCACCAGTGACAGCGTTAGGACAGTTGGGTCCCAAGAGACCCAGTACTTC. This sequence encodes CATSDSVRTVGSQETQYF.